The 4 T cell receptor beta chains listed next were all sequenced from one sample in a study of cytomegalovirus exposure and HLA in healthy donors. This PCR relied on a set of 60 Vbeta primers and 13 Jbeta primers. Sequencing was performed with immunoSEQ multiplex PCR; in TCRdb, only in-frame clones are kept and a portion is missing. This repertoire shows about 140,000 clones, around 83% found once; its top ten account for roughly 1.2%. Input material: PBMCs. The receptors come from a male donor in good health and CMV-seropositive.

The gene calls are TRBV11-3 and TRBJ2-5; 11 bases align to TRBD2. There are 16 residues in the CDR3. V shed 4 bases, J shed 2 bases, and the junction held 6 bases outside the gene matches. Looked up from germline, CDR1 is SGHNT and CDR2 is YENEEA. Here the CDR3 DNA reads TGTGCCAGCAGCTCAAGGGGACTAGCGGAACAAGAGACCCAGTACTTC. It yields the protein CASSSRGLAEQETQYF.

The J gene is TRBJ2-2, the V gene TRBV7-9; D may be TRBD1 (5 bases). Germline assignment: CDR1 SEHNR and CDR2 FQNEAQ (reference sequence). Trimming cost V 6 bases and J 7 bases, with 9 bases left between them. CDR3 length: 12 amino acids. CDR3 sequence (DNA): TGTGCCAGCAGAGGACATAACGGGGAGCTGTTTTTT. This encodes CASRGHNGELFF.

CDR3 protein: CASSPPTGVNTGELFF. The CDR3 DNA follows: TGCGCCAGCAGCCCACCGACAGGGGTGAACACCGGGGAGCTGTTTTTT. The chain recombines TRBV5-1 with TRBJ2-2; 8 bases match TRBD1. Germline values: CDR1 SGHRS, CDR2 YFSETQ. Losses at the gene ends were 4 bases for V and 1 base for J; bases not matched to a gene: 6. CDR3 length: 16 amino acids.

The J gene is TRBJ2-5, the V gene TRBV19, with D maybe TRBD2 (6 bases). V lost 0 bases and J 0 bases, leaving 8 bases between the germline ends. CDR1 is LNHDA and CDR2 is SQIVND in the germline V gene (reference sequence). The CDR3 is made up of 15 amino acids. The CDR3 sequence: CASSIDSGHQETQYF. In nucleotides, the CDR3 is TGTGCCAGTAGTATAGATAGCGGTCACCAAGAGACCCAGTACTTC.